Below, 29 T cell receptor beta chains from the same sample are listed, as sequenced in a study of beta chain features in type 1 diabetes. Expressed TCRB transcripts were sequenced because the entire RNA isolate underwent reverse transcription. Assay used: immunoSEQ multiplex PCR; TCRdb lists only in-frame clones, some missing. The sample contains 300,000 to 450,000 clones, roughly a fifth of which appear only once. The material sequenced was naive CD4+ T cells from blood. These receptors originate from a woman under 30 in good health.

This clone appeared a few times. The genes are TRBV7-2 and TRBJ2-7; 9 nucleotides agree with TRBD1. J lost 4 bases, V lost 1 base, and 5 bases had no gene match. The CDR3 has 15 residues. The germline V gene has CDR1 SGHTA and CDR2 FQGNSA. The CDR3 coding sequence is TGTGCCAGCAGCTTAGTTTGGACAGGGGTATACGAGCAGTACTTC. Translating it yields CASSLVWTGVYEQYF. The whole variable domain, remainder taken from reference TRBV7-2 and TRBJ2-7, is GAGVSQSPSNKVTEKGKDVELRCDPISGHTALYWYRQSLGQGLEFLIYFQGNSAPDKSGLPSDRFSAERTGGSVSTLTIQRTQQEDSAVYLCASSLVWTGVYEQYFGPGTRLTVT.

The rearrangement uses TRBV30 and TRBJ1-4, with a weak D call TRBD1 (6 bases). The germline V gene has CDR1 GTSNPN and CDR2 SVGIG (reference sequence). V was pared by 0 bases and J by 10 bases, with 6 bases between. The CDR3 runs to 11 residues. The CDR3 DNA reads as TGTGCCTGGAGTGTAGGGGGAAAACTGTTTTTT. This codes for CAWSVGGKLFF. The full variable domain, rest sourced from reference TRBV30 and TRBJ1-4, is SQTIHQWPATLVQPVGSPLSLECTVEGTSNPNLYWYRQAAGRGLQLLFYSVGIGQISSEVPQNLSASRPQDRQFILSSKKLLLSDSGFYLCAWSVGGKLFFGSGTQLSVL.

The chain recombines TRBV18 with TRBJ2-7; 8 bases match TRBD2. The CDR3 has 14 amino acids. V was clipped by 3 bases and J by 5 bases; unmatched bases: 6. Germline lookup yields CDR1 KGHSH and CDR2 LQKENI. In DNA form, the CDR3 reads TGTGCCAGCTCACCCGCAACGGGAGGGCACGAGCAGTACTTC. Translation gives CASSPATGGHEQYF.

V and J are TRBV7-9 and TRBJ1-1; D is possibly TRBD1 (5 bases). Germline V gene sequence: CDR1 SEHNR, CDR2 FQNEAQ (reference sequence). The CDR3 is 14 residues long. V was shortened by 5 bases and J by 5 bases, with 15 bases between the two germline ends. CDR3 region: CASSPRQGQTEAFF. The CDR3 bases are TGTGCCAGCAGCCCAAGGCAGGGCCAGACTGAAGCTTTCTTT.

V and J are TRBV27 and TRBJ1-4, with a weak D call TRBD1 (6 bases). V was trimmed by 0 bases and J by 3 bases, leaving 14 bases between them. Germline V CDR1 and CDR2: MNHEY, SMNVEV (reference sequence). This CDR3 contains 17 residues. The CDR3 region is CASSLSYRAGANEKLFF. In DNA, the CDR3 is TGTGCCAGCAGTTTATCCTACAGGGCAGGAGCTAATGAAAAACTGTTTTTT.

This clone was picked up a small number of times. This chain connects TRBV4-3 to TRBJ1-2; a possible D gene is TRBD1 (5 bases). Germline V gene data show CDR1 as LGHNA and CDR2 as YSLEER. This CDR3 comprises 15 residues. The ends were cut back, 0 bases at V and 8 bases at J, with 16 bases in the middle. CDR3 sequence (DNA): TGCGCCAGCAGCCAAGAGTCAGGGCAACTATCCGGCTACACCTTC. Translation gives CASSQESGQLSGYTF.

The V gene is TRBV19, the J gene TRBJ2-1, with TRBD2 matching over 7 bases. CDR3 length: 15 amino acids. In germline, CDR1 is LNHDA, CDR2 SQIVND (reference sequence). J was trimmed by 4 bases and V by 9 bases; bases with no gene match: 12. The CDR3 DNA follows: TGTGCCAGCTCCCTAGGCGGGAGTTTTTACAATGAGCAGTTCTTC. This sequence encodes CASSLGGSFYNEQFF.

Details on this clone: Other DNA sequences in the sample encode the same CDR3. The CDR3 is CASSQDLQGPYEQYF. The CDR3 DNA reads as TGTGCCAGCAGCCAAGATCTACAGGGACCCTACGAGCAGTACTTC. The chain couples TRBV4-2 to TRBJ2-7; D is possibly TRBD1 (6 bases). Deletions cut 0 bases from V and 2 bases from J, with 11 bases between. Germline V gene sequence: CDR1 LGHNA, CDR2 YNFKEQ. The CDR3 has 15 amino acids.

This chain links TRBV5-4 with TRBJ2-7, with TRBD1 matching 9 bases. The CDR3 spans 13 residues. The germline CDR1 and CDR2 sequences are SGHNT and YYREEE (reference sequence). J gave up 4 bases and V 3 bases, and 2 bases lay outside the gene matches. The CDR3 loop reads CASSWDRVYEQYF. In DNA form, the CDR3 reads TGTGCCAGCAGCTGGGACAGGGTTTACGAGCAGTACTTC.

The chain joins TRBV30 to TRBJ1-4; 8 bases fit TRBD1. The CDR3 is 12 amino acids. CDR1 and CDR2 (germline): GTSNPN, SVGIG (reference sequence). Trimming cost V 5 bases and J 7 bases; bases outside gene matches: 3. The CDR3 nucleotides are TGTGCCTGGGACAGGGGAGGTGAAAAACTGTTTTTT. This gives the protein CAWDRGGEKLFF.

This clone was observed a few times. The genes are TRBV11-2 and TRBJ2-7, with a weak D call TRBD1 (6 bases). Between the trimmed V and J ends, which lost 5 bases and 6 bases, there was a span of 14 bases. From germline, CDR1 is SGHAT and CDR2 FQNNGV. The CDR3 contains 13 residues. CDR3 DNA sequence: TGTGCCAGCAGCATACAGGGTATCGGCGAGCAGTACTTC. Its protein is CASSIQGIGEQYF.

A few counts support this clone. V and J are TRBV20-1 and TRBJ2-5, with TRBD1 matching 9 bases. The CDR3 contains 11 residues. From germline, CDR1 is DFQATT and CDR2 SNEGSKA (reference sequence). V trimming: 8 bases; J trimming: 9 bases; junction bases outside the gene matches: 7. CDR3: CSSQGAVAQYF. The CDR3 bases are TGCAGTTCACAGGGGGCCGTGGCCCAGTACTTC.

V usage is TRBV19 and J usage is TRBJ2-2; TRBD2 might be the D (6 bases). This CDR3 region has 14 residues. Trimming removed 5 bases from V and 3 bases from J, with 10 bases in between. Germline V gives CDR1 LNHDA, CDR2 SQIVND (reference sequence). DNA for the CDR3: TGTGCCAGTAGTGAGCGGGCCTACACCGGGGAGCTGTTTTTT. Translating gives CASSERAYTGELFF.

In its sample, this clone was seen once. V and J are TRBV2 and TRBJ2-3; TRBD2 matches 8 bases. Looked up from germline, CDR1 is SNHLY and CDR2 is FYNNEI. Losses at the gene ends were 4 bases for V and 8 bases for J; bases not matched to a gene: 11. There are 15 residues in the CDR3. The CDR3 DNA reads as TGTGCCAGCAGTGGGACTAGCTACCTTGGAGGTACGCAGTATTTT. Protein product: CASSGTSYLGGTQYF.

This chain uses TRBV5-1 with TRBJ2-7; D gene unclear. Trimming took 6 bases from V and 5 from J, leaving 15 bases between them. Germline CDR1 SGHRS, CDR2 YFSETQ. The CDR3 is made up of 13 amino acids. For the CDR3, the DNA is TGCGCCAGCAAAATCAAGCCCCTGGACGAGCAGTACTTC. This gives the protein CASKIKPLDEQYF. Supplemented by reference TRBV5-1 and TRBJ2-7, the full variable domain reads KAGVTQTPRYLIKTRGQQVTLSCSPISGHRSVSWYQQTPGQGLQFLFEYFSETQRNKGNFPGRFSGRQFSNSRSEMNVSTLELGDSALYLCASKIKPLDEQYFGPGTRLTVT.

The table lists this clone with a few counts. The chain has TRBV5-6 and TRBJ2-3; 8 positions agree with TRBD2. V gave up 0 bases and J gave up 4 bases; unmatched junction bases: 4. Germline lookup yields CDR1 SGHDT and CDR2 YYEEEE. The CDR3 consists of 15 residues. The CDR3 protein is CASSLDGRAPDTQYF. As DNA, the CDR3 is TGTGCCAGCAGCTTGGACGGGAGGGCACCAGATACGCAGTATTTT.

In this sample, this clone turned up a few times. DNA of the CDR3: TGTGCCAGCAGGGACTCCGGGGGGGCACAGACCCAGTACTTC. It encodes CASRDSGGAQTQYF. This chain uses TRBV6-6 with TRBJ2-5; 8 bases align to TRBD2. After removal of 6 bases from V and 6 bases from J, the junction contained 9 bases not matched to a gene. This CDR3 is built from 14 residues. Germline CDR1 reads MNHNY; CDR2 reads SVGAGI (reference sequence).

The J gene is TRBJ1-6, the V gene TRBV25-1, with D maybe TRBD1 (5 bases). Germline V gives CDR1 MGHDK, CDR2 SYGVNS. V lost 6 bases and J lost 9, with 18 bases in between. This CDR3 contains 15 residues. The CDR3 is CASRGQGGRGSPLHF. CDR3 DNA sequence: TGTGCCAGCAGAGGGCAGGGCGGACGTGGTTCACCCCTCCACTTT.

The V call is TRBV29-1, the J call TRBJ1-1; D is ambiguous. The germline gives CDR1 SQVTM, CDR2 ANQGSEA. Trimming stripped 2 bases from V and 1 base from J, with 5 bases between. The CDR3 is made up of 12 amino acids. The CDR3 nucleotides read TGCAGCGTTGAAAAGCAGAACACTGAAGCTTTCTTT. Its protein product is CSVEKQNTEAFF.

This chain joins TRBV11-2 and TRBJ2-1, with D uncertain. CDR1 is SGHAT, CDR2 FQNNGV, per germline. The V end was cut by 5 bases, the J end by 3 bases, with 11 bases between. This CDR3 comprises 14 residues. CDR3 DNA sequence: TGTGCCAGCAGCCCTATTCGTGGCTACAATGAGCAGTTCTTC. It is translated as CASSPIRGYNEQFF.

In its sample, this clone was seen a few times. This rearrangement joins TRBV12-5 to TRBJ2-3; D gene ambiguous. This CDR3 has 13 residues. Germline V lookup: CDR1 LGHNT, CDR2 FRNRAP. V was clipped by 3 bases and J by 1 base, with 5 bases between them. The CDR3: CASGLRGTDTQYF. CDR3 nucleotides: TGTGCTAGTGGTTTACGAGGCACAGATACGCAGTATTTT.

This clone was picked up one time. The chain combines TRBV2 with TRBJ2-2, with 7 positions matching TRBD1. Germline values: CDR1 SNHLY, CDR2 FYNNEI. This CDR3 contains 14 residues. V shed 11 bases and J 3 bases; nucleotides not matched to a gene: 9. The DNA of the CDR3 is TGTGCCGGCCTTAGGGGGCACGACACCGGGGAGCTGTTTTTT. It specifies CAGLRGHDTGELFF.

V and J are TRBV30 and TRBJ1-2; the D gene is possibly TRBD1 (5 bases). Germline V gene lookup returns CDR1 GTSNPN and CDR2 SVGIG (reference sequence). The CDR3 sequence is 13 residues long. Trimming took 0 bases from V and 8 from J, leaving 13 bases between them. The CDR3 DNA reads TGTGCCTGGAGTGTGCGGGGGGGATGGGGCTACACCTTC. Its translation is CAWSVRGGWGYTF.

The J gene is TRBJ2-5, the V gene TRBV30, with 7 bases identical to TRBD1. Germline CDR1 GTSNPN, CDR2 SVGIG (reference sequence). Germline trimming cut 7 bases from V and 5 bases from J; bases unmatched to any gene: 10. This CDR3 has 13 residues. The CDR3 region has the DNA TGTGCCTTGCGGAAGGGGGCTGGGGAGACCCAGTACTTC. This translates into CALRKGAGETQYF.

The rearrangement joins TRBV6-6 to TRBJ2-7; D might be TRBD2 (5 bases). Trimming stripped 10 bases from V and 5 bases from J, with 15 bases between. The CDR3 totals 12 residues. CDR1 is MNHNY, CDR2 SVGAGI, per germline (reference sequence). CDR3 amino acids: CATLTPEDEQYF. The CDR3 coding sequence is TGTGCCACCCTGACCCCGGAGGACGAGCAGTACTTC.

This clone was picked up a small number of times. This chain uses TRBV7-2 with TRBJ2-7, with D maybe TRBD1 (6 bases). Germline V lookup: CDR1 SGHTA, CDR2 FQGNSA. Deletions cut 4 bases from V and 3 bases from J, with 10 bases between. This CDR3 contains 13 residues. CDR3 in DNA: TGTGCCAGCAGCTCACAGGGTATCTACGAGCAGTACTTC. Protein sequence: CASSSQGIYEQYF. The variable domain in full, with the rest retrieved from reference TRBV7-2 and TRBJ2-7, is GAGVSQSPSNKVTEKGKDVELRCDPISGHTALYWYRQSLGQGLEFLIYFQGNSAPDKSGLPSDRFSAERTGGSVSTLTIQRTQQEDSAVYLCASSSQGIYEQYFGPGTRLTVT.

The chain combines TRBV9 with TRBJ1-1; unclear D gene. V was cut by 0 bases and J by 2 bases, with 11 bases left in between. CDR1 and CDR2 (germline): SGDLS, YYNGEE. This CDR3 has 15 residues. The CDR3 DNA reads TGTGCCAGCAGCGTAGGGAGACGGTCCAACACTGAAGCTTTCTTT. It specifies CASSVGRRSNTEAFF.

This clone was seen only a few times. The V and J genes are TRBV30 and TRBJ2-3; D is unresolved. The length of the CDR3 is 13 residues. V dropped 2 bases and J dropped 3 bases, with 9 bases sitting between them. Germline V lookup: CDR1 GTSNPN, CDR2 SVGIG (reference sequence). In nucleotides, the CDR3 is TGTGCCTGGAGTCCCCCGACTACAGATACGCAGTATTTT. It codes for CAWSPPTTDTQYF. The full variable domain, rest sourced from reference TRBV30 and TRBJ2-3, is SQTIHQWPATLVQPVGSPLSLECTVEGTSNPNLYWYRQAAGRGLQLLFYSVGIGQISSEVPQNLSASRPQDRQFILSSKKLLLSDSGFYLCAWSPPTTDTQYFGPGTRLTVL.

The CDR3 sequence is CASSVGRGLAGDNEQFF. CDR3 coding DNA: TGTGCCAGCAGCGTAGGCCGGGGGCTAGCGGGAGACAATGAGCAGTTCTTC. This chain links TRBV9 with TRBJ2-1; 10 bases fit TRBD2. The CDR3 is made up of 17 amino acids. From germline, CDR1 is SGDLS and CDR2 YYNGEE. Trimming cost V 0 bases and J 5 bases; bases outside gene matches: 8.